The source of this T cell receptor beta chain is a study of T cell responses to AZD1222 COVID-19 vaccine. Overall study results and limits: The donors showed a predominance of white British ancestry and of females, with possible underestimation of clonal diversity.

Points on this clone: No antigen is known for it. Other DNA sequences from this sample encode an identical CDR3 as well.

Sequencing used immunoSEQ multiplex PCR; TCRdb keeps in-frame clones, though not all of them. In the table there are tens of thousands of clones, more than 90% of which are singletons. Germline lookup yields CDR1 SEHNR and CDR2 FQNEAQ (reference sequence). This CDR3 spans 12 amino acids. Trimming took off 6 bases at V and 3 bases at J, with 8 bases between the two ends. The chain recombines TRBV7-9 with TRBJ1-2; D may be TRBD1 (5 bases). The material was peripheral blood, obtained on day 0 of AZD1222 vaccination. The clonotype originates from an adult in good health. CDR3 sequence: CASSPRDYGYTF. The CDR3, as DNA: TGTGCCAGCAGTCCCAGGGACTATGGCTACACCTTC.